Presented here are 17 T cell receptor delta chains from one specimen sequenced in a study of gamma-delta chains in newborns, infants, children. TCRdb fed the reads into CATT to redo clone calling. The repertoire has about 16,000 delta-chain clones, approximately 7% of them found once; the top ten carry 20% to 25%. The sequenced sample was blood. The source is a child who was a newborn, infant or young child, either healthy, febrile or measles-vaccinated (not recorded which).

This clone has more than one count but fewer than ten. This sample also contains other DNA sequences that code for the same CDR3. This chain uses TRDV2 with TRDJ3; 8 bases agree with TRDD3. V lost 0 bases, J lost 0 bases, and 9 bases stayed unmatched. Germline-derived CDR1 and CDR2 are GEAIGNYY and EKD. The CDR3 consists of 20 residues. CDR3 nucleotides: TGTGCCTGTGACACCGTGTACTGGGGGGTTAGCTCCTGGGACACCCGACAGATGTTTTTC. Amino acid sequence: CACDTVYWGVSSWDTRQMFF.

Ten or more counts support this clone. The sample carries other DNA sequences with the same CDR3. J is TRDJ1 and V is TRDV2, with 13 nucleotides matching TRDD3. CDR1 and CDR2 from the germline V gene are GEAIGNYY and EKD. This CDR3 is built from 19 residues. Germline trimming cut 1 base from V and 1 base from J; bases unmatched to any gene: 11. The CDR3 here is CACDTLLLGDTQRTDKLIF. Here the CDR3 DNA reads TGTGCCTGTGACACTCTTCTACTGGGGGATACGCAGCGCACCGATAAACTCATCTTT.

This clone has only a few counts. The V call is TRDV2, the J call TRDJ3; 10 bases are a match to TRDD3. Germline assignment: CDR1 GEAIGNYY and CDR2 EKD. CDR3 size: 20 residues. The ends lost 3 bases at V and 1 base at J; junction bases unmatched: 11. DNA for the CDR3: TGTGCCTGTGACGGGACGTCCTGGGGGATATTTTCCTGGGACACCCGACAGATGTTTTTC. Its protein is CACDGTSWGIFSWDTRQMFF.

This clone was counted a few times. The J gene is TRDJ3, the V gene TRDV2; 10 bases are shared with TRDD3. This CDR3 contains 18 residues. The germline V gene encodes CDR1 GEAIGNYY and CDR2 EKD. Trimming removed 0 bases from V and 1 base from J; junction bases left unmatched: 2. The CDR3 coding sequence is TGTGCCTGTGACACCTGGGGGATACAATCCTGGGACACCCGACAGATGTTTTTC. Protein product: CACDTWGIQSWDTRQMFF.

This clone was seen more than once but under ten times. Other DNA sequences in this specimen translate into the identical CDR3. This chain links TRDV2 with TRDJ3; 11 bases are shared with TRDD3. The CDR3 contains 20 residues. J gave up 0 bases and V 1 base, and 7 bases lay outside the gene matches. CDR1 GEAIGNYY and CDR2 EKD come from the germline V gene. The DNA for the CDR3 is TGTGCCTGTGACACACTTTACTGGGGGATAAGCTCCTGGGACACCCGACAGATGTTTTTC. Protein product: CACDTLYWGISSWDTRQMFF.

A few counts support this clone. CDR3 sequence: CACDAWGILTAQLFF. CDR3 nucleotides: TGTGCCTGTGACGCCTGGGGGATATTGACAGCACAACTCTTCTTT. The rearrangement joins TRDV2 to TRDJ2; 10 nucleotides line up with TRDD3. The CDR3 consists of 15 residues. The V and J ends lost 3 bases and 2 bases, in that order; junction bases with no gene match: 2. Germline CDR1 and CDR2: GEAIGNYY and EKD.

The sample holds many counts of this clone. The J gene is TRDJ2, the V gene TRDV2, with TRDD3 identical over 11 bases. Germline lookup yields CDR1 GEAIGNYY and CDR2 EKD. Trimming at V came to 0 bases and at J to 7 bases, leaving 3 bases not matched to a gene. The CDR3 length is 15 residues. CDR3 sequence (DNA): TGTGCCTGTGACACCTTGGGGGATACGCGAGCACAACTCTTCTTT. Translated, it gives CACDTLGDTRAQLFF.

The genes are TRDV2 and TRDJ2; 10 bases are a match to TRDD3. The CDR3 spans 18 residues. V was pared by 3 bases and J by 4 bases, with 13 bases of the junction left unmatched. Germline loops: CDR1 GEAIGNYY, CDR2 EKD. CDR3 nucleotide sequence: TGTGCCTGTGACCCAGTAAGGGGGATACGCCACGAGACAGCACAACTCTTCTTT. Its translation is CACDPVRGIRHETAQLFF.

This clone was observed a few times. A read error is possible here, since a much larger clone lies one base away. At the DNA level, this CDR3 is encoded by other sequences in the same sample as well. The V and J genes are TRDV2 and TRDJ2; 9 bases map to TRDD3. The CDR3 covers 16 residues. Germline V lookup: CDR1 GEAIGNYY, CDR2 EKD. After removal of 3 bases from V and 0 bases from J, the junction contained 4 bases not matched to a gene. CDR3 loop: CACDALGDTLTAQLFF. The CDR3 nucleotides read TGTGCCTGTGACGCCTTGGGGGATACTTTGACAGCACAACTCTTCTTT.

This clone occurred many times. The rearrangement joins TRDV2 to TRDJ3; D is perhaps TRDD3 (6 bases). Germline values: CDR1 GEAIGNYY, CDR2 EKD. The CDR3 runs to 17 residues. V was pared by 0 bases and J by 2 bases, with 10 bases between. DNA for the CDR3: TGTGCCTGTGACACCTGGGGGCCAACCTGGGACACCCGACAGATGTTTTTC. Translated, it gives CACDTWGPTWDTRQMFF.

This clone occurred many times. Other DNA sequences in this sample translate to the same CDR3. This rearrangement joins TRDV2 to TRDJ3; 13 bases line up with TRDD3. Germline loops: CDR1 GEAIGNYY, CDR2 EKD. V trimming: 1 base; J trimming: 4 bases; junction bases outside the gene matches: 3. CDR3 length: 18 residues. CDR3 in DNA: TGTGCCTGTGACACACTGGGGGATACGCGGTGGGACACCCGACAGATGTTTTTC. It specifies CACDTLGDTRWDTRQMFF.

This clone turned up a few times. This chain uses TRDV2 with TRDJ3, with TRDD3 identical over 10 bases. V lost 0 bases, J lost 0 bases, and 4 bases stayed unmatched. The length of the CDR3 is 19 residues. Germline V lookup: CDR1 GEAIGNYY, CDR2 EKD. CDR3: CACDTGYWGISWDTRQMFF. DNA for the CDR3: TGTGCCTGTGACACCGGTTACTGGGGGATCTCCTGGGACACCCGACAGATGTTTTTC.

This clone was seen a few times. The identical CDR3 is also encoded by other nucleotide sequences in the sample. The CDR3 sequence: CACDTGNWGIRSSWDTRQMFF. CDR3 nucleotide sequence: TGTGCCTGTGACACCGGAAACTGGGGGATACGCAGCTCCTGGGACACCCGACAGATGTTTTTC. The rearrangement uses TRDV2 and TRDJ3, with TRDD3 identical over 13 bases. Looked up from germline, CDR1 is GEAIGNYY and CDR2 is EKD. V shed 0 bases and J 0 bases; nucleotides not matched to a gene: 7. This CDR3 is 21 amino acids long.

This clone was counted between two and nine times. Other nucleotide sequences from this sample produce the same CDR3. The gene calls are TRDV2 and TRDJ2; 10 bases fit TRDD3. Germline CDR1 GEAIGNYY, CDR2 EKD. The CDR3 consists of 15 residues. The J segment lost 4 bases and the V segment lost 1 base, leaving 2 bases of the junction unmatched. The CDR3 spells CACDTVGDTTAQLFF. CDR3 sequence (DNA): TGTGCCTGTGACACGGTGGGGGATACGACAGCACAACTCTTCTTT.

This clone was recorded a few times. The protein TCRdb gives is from a much larger clone and does not agree with this DNA's translation at residue 9, likely a read error; the protein shown here comes from the DNA. This chain connects TRDV2 to TRDJ1; 11 nucleotides agree with TRDD3. After removal of 2 bases from V and 0 bases from J, the junction contained 4 bases not matched to a gene. Looked up from germline, CDR1 is GEAIGNYY and CDR2 is EKD. The CDR3 has 16 amino acids. The CDR3 reads CACDILGDMHTDKLIF. The CDR3 DNA is TGTGCCTGTGACATACTGGGGGATATGCACACCGATAAACTCATCTTT.

Judged by abundance, this clone is medium-sized. A far bigger clonotype differs at one base, so this is likely a read error. The same CDR3 can be traced to other DNA sequences in this sample. The chain uses TRDV2 and TRDJ1; 8 positions agree with TRDD3. CDR3 length: 14 amino acids. Looked up from germline, CDR1 is GEAIGNYY and CDR2 is EKD. Unmatched junction bases numbered 4, after V lost 3 bases and J lost 2 bases. The CDR3 region is CACDVLGATDKLIF. The DNA for the CDR3 is TGTGCCTGTGACGTACTGGGGGCTACCGATAAACTCATCTTT.

Of note for this clone: A far larger clone differs by one base, so this is likely a read error. Other DNA sequences within the sample encode an identical CDR3. This rearrangement joins TRDV2 to TRDJ2, with D possibly TRDD3 on 6 matching bases. V dropped 0 bases and J dropped 5 bases, with 9 bases sitting between them. CDR1 GEAIGNYY and CDR2 EKD come from the germline V gene. CDR3 size: 14 residues. The CDR3 DNA is TGTGCCTGTGACACCCTAGGGGATACAGCACAACTCTTCTTT. Residues: CACDTLGDTAQLFF.